The TCR beta chain described here comes from a study of Ad26.COV2.S vaccination and SARS-CoV-2 variants. Overall study context: Donor participated within the Ad26.COV2.S arm of the COV1001 trial.

As for treatment: some 20 received Ad26.COV2.S at low or high dose, single or two shots; 5 received placebo; per-sample allocation not given. It was on day 63 after the first vaccine or placebo injection that samples were taken. Its platform was an Ad26 vector, and its expressed antigen was Wuhan-strain SARS-CoV-2 spike. The assay was immunoSEQ multiplex PCR, and TCRdb's table has in-frame clones only and misses some. The sample lists 300,000 to 450,000 clones; roughly 85% were seen once. Germline V gives CDR1 LNHDA, CDR2 SQIVND (reference sequence). J was trimmed by 8 bases and V by 6 bases; bases with no gene match: 9. The CDR3 has 14 amino acids.

The chain combines TRBV19 with TRBJ1-4; 7 bases fit TRBD1. The TCR was taken from a person aged 18-60 years who received the Ad26.COV2.S COVID-19 vaccine or a placebo. Specimen: peripheral blood, collected in a trial of Ad26.COV2.S vaccine versus placebo. The CDR3 nucleotides read TGTGCCAGTAGATCATCCGGGACAGACGAAAAACTGTTTTTT. Translating it yields CASRSSGTDEKLFF.